This note documents a single T cell receptor beta chain sequence. The antigen is unknown. Generated by immunoSEQ multiplex PCR, the TCRdb table keeps only in-frame clones and is missing some. The sample yields tens of thousands of clones, over 85% seen once. This specimen comes from a study of cytomegalovirus exposure and HLA in healthy donors. Turning to the study itself: The approximately 130 validation repertoires and the roughly 670 first-cohort repertoires shared a platform, a later analysis reported. Study results and caveats: In a later analysis, first-cohort TCR clusters were found to tend to co-occur in the 100 to 150 validation repertoires. Cytomegalovirus association was assigned to about 150 TCR beta chains.

CDR3 size: 14 residues. Trimming removed 1 base at V and 0 bases at J, with 3 bases between. Germline loops: CDR1 LNHNV, CDR2 YYDKDF (reference sequence). Material: PBMCs. V is TRBV15 and J is TRBJ1-4; D remains ambiguous. This receptor was identified in a young man in good health and CMV-seropositive. The CDR3 DNA reads TGTGCCACCAGCAGAGCTACAACTAATGAAAAACTGTTTTTT. Translating gives CATSRATTNEKLFF.